The clone carrying this T cell receptor (beta chain) occurred a few times. The antigen remains undetermined. CD4+ cells of the naive, central memory, regulatory and stem cell-like memory types were sorted via CD45RO/CCR7/CD25/CD127/CD95/CD27. The data derive from a study of beta chain features in type 1 diabetes. The study, taken as a whole, reports: More deletions and fewer insertions at VDJ junctions were seen in type 1 diabetes patients.

As every portion of the isolated RNA was reverse transcribed, the sequencing read expressed TCRB transcripts. TCRdb's copy holds only in-frame clones and misses some; the assay was immunoSEQ multiplex PCR. The data show around 330,000 clones, with approximately 9.9% seen just once and roughly 0.014% held by the top ten. Germline CDR1 and CDR2: SGHTA and FQGNSA. V was cut by 3 bases and J by 2 bases, with 13 bases left in between. There are 15 residues in the CDR3. This clonotype was obtained from a woman younger than 45 in good health. V gene TRBV7-2 combines with J gene TRBJ1-2; D possibly corresponds to TRBD1 (5 bases). The sequenced sample consisted of naive CD4+ T cells from blood. The CDR3 here is CASSLSQGGNYGYTF. CDR3 in DNA: TGTGCCAGCAGCTTGTCTCAGGGTGGGAACTATGGCTACACCTTC.